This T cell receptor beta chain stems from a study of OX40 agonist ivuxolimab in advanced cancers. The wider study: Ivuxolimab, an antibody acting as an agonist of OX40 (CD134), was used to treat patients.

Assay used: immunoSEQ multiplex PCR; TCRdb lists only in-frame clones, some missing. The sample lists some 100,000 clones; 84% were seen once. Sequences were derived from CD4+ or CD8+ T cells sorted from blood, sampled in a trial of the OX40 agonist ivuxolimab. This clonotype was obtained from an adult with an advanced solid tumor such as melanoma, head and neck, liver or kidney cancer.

The CDR3 loop reads CASSSPQGNYGYTF. As DNA, the CDR3 is TGTGCCAGCAGCTCCCCCCAGGGGAACTATGGCTACACCTTC. The rearrangement uses TRBV11-1 and TRBJ1-2; a possible D gene is TRBD1 (6 bases). The CDR3 consists of 14 residues. Germline-derived CDR1 and CDR2 are SGHAT and FQDESV (reference sequence). The germline V and J ends were trimmed by 4 bases and 2 bases, with 11 bases remaining between them.